This is a list of T cell receptor beta chains from one sample in a study of Ad26.COV2.S vaccination and SARS-CoV-2 variants. Repertoires were generated with immunoSEQ multiplex PCR, while TCRdb's copy carries only in-frame clones and drops some. In the table there are over 200,000 clones, 88% of which are singletons. Specimen: peripheral blood, collected in a trial of Ad26.COV2.S vaccine versus placebo. The receptor source for this set is a person aged 18 to 59 who received the Ad26.COV2.S COVID-19 vaccine or a placebo. The CDR3 runs from the conserved cysteine through the conserved F or W. The D gene is left open where the match is weak. The size entry is marked missing in some rows and otherwise reads once, few, many or a size class.

j_call: TRBJ2-7; v_call: TRBV6-5; clone_size: once; d_call: .; cdr3_nt: TGTGCCAGCAGACATCAAAGAGGGGCCTACGAGCAGTACTTC; cdr3_aa: CASRHQRGAYEQYF
j_call: TRBJ1-3; v_call: TRBV6-1; clone_size: .; d_call: .; cdr3_nt: TGTGCCAGCAGTGTGGTGGGGGGGGTCCAGTCCGGAAACACCATATATTTT; cdr3_aa: CASSVVGGVQSGNTIYF
j_call: TRBJ1-5; v_call: TRBV7-2; clone_size: .; d_call: .; cdr3_nt: TGTGCCAGCAGCCGCGGCGATGTTAGCAATCAGCCCCAGCATTTT; cdr3_aa: CASSRGDVSNQPQHF
j_call: TRBJ2-2; v_call: TRBV6-2/TRBV6-3; clone_size: .; d_call: .; cdr3_nt: TGTGCCAGCAGTTACGTCCCAGCGACCGGGGAGCTGTTTTTT; cdr3_aa: CASSYVPATGELFF
j_call: TRBJ1-6; v_call: TRBV5-8; clone_size: .; d_call: .; cdr3_nt: TGTGCCAGCAGCCAAGGGACACTGAGCTCCTATAATTCACCCCTCCACTTT; cdr3_aa: CASSQGTLSSYNSPLHF
j_call: TRBJ2-7; v_call: TRBV18; clone_size: .; d_call: TRBD1; cdr3_nt: TGTGCCAGCTCACTCAAGGACACCGGGACAGGGGGCTCTGTGCAGTACTTC; cdr3_aa: CASSLKDTGTGGSVQYF
j_call: TRBJ1-6; v_call: TRBV2; clone_size: .; d_call: .; cdr3_nt: TGTGCCAGCAGTGAAGCGCCCCTAACCAGGAGCTCCTATAATTCACCCCTCCACTTT; cdr3_aa: CASSEAPLTRSSYNSPLHF
j_call: TRBJ2-7; v_call: TRBV4-3; clone_size: .; d_call: .; cdr3_nt: TGCGCCAGCAGCCAAGATAGACGGAACTACGAGCAGTACTTC; cdr3_aa: CASSQDRRNYEQYF
j_call: TRBJ2-5; v_call: TRBV2; clone_size: .; d_call: TRBD2; cdr3_nt: TGTGCCACCACGGCGGGGGTCTACCAAGAGACCCAGTACTTC; cdr3_aa: CATTAGVYQETQYF
j_call: TRBJ2-1; v_call: TRBV28; clone_size: .; d_call: .; cdr3_nt: TGTGCCAGCAGAGATGTTGGACAGTCTAGGGGGGCTGAGCAGTTCTTC; cdr3_aa: CASRDVGQSRGAEQFF
j_call: TRBJ1-5; v_call: TRBV27; clone_size: once; d_call: TRBD1; cdr3_nt: TGTGCCAGCAGTCCCAGACAGGGGGCATTCAATCAGCCCCAGCATTTT; cdr3_aa: CASSPRQGAFNQPQHF
j_call: TRBJ1-6; v_call: TRBV4-1; clone_size: .; d_call: .; cdr3_nt: TGCGCCAGCAGCCAAGTGGAGGATTCACCCCTCCACTTT; cdr3_aa: CASSQVEDSPLHF
j_call: TRBJ2-7; v_call: TRBV19; clone_size: .; d_call: .; cdr3_nt: TGTGCCAGTAGTATACAGCACTCCTACGAGCAGTACTTC; cdr3_aa: CASSIQHSYEQYF
j_call: TRBJ1-2; v_call: TRBV11-2; clone_size: .; d_call: TRBD1; cdr3_nt: TGTGCCAGCAGACGTCCAGGACAGGGGAATGGCTACACCTTC; cdr3_aa: CASRRPGQGNGYTF
j_call: TRBJ1-5; v_call: TRBV7-2; clone_size: .; d_call: TRBD1; cdr3_nt: TGTGCCAGCAGCTCGGGACAGGCGAGGGGCAATCAGCCCCAGCATTTT; cdr3_aa: CASSSGQARGNQPQHF
j_call: TRBJ2-4; v_call: TRBV15; clone_size: .; d_call: .; cdr3_nt: TGTGCTACGGCAGGTCTGAGCAAAAACATTCAGTACTTC; cdr3_aa: CATAGLSKNIQYF
j_call: TRBJ2-1; v_call: TRBV6-2/TRBV6-3; clone_size: .; d_call: .; cdr3_nt: TGTGCCAGCAGTTCTACCCGGGACCAGATCACACCGACCTACAATGAGCAGTTCTTC; cdr3_aa: CASSSTRDQITPTYNEQFF
j_call: TRBJ2-7; v_call: TRBV9; clone_size: once; d_call: TRBD2; cdr3_nt: TGTGCCAGCAGCGTAGATGATAGCGGGAGGAAGTACTTC; cdr3_aa: CASSVDDSGRKYF
j_call: TRBJ2-5; v_call: TRBV15; clone_size: .; d_call: .; cdr3_nt: TGTGCCACCAGCAGAGGGGCGGGGTCCCAGTACTTC; cdr3_aa: CATSRGAGSQYF
j_call: TRBJ2-3; v_call: TRBV24-1; clone_size: .; d_call: .; cdr3_nt: TGTGCCACCAGTGTCGGGAGAGGTGCAGATACGCAGTATTTT; cdr3_aa: CATSVGRGADTQYF
j_call: TRBJ1-1; v_call: TRBV5-1; clone_size: few; d_call: .; cdr3_nt: TGCGCCAGCAGCTCTATCACCCTGAACACTGAAGCTTTCTTT; cdr3_aa: CASSSITLNTEAFF
j_call: TRBJ1-5; v_call: TRBV30; clone_size: .; d_call: .; cdr3_nt: TGTGCCTGGAGTGTTTTCGGTCAGGGACGTCAGCCCCAGCATTTT; cdr3_aa: CAWSVFGQGRQPQHF
j_call: TRBJ2-1; v_call: TRBV18; clone_size: .; d_call: .; cdr3_nt: TGTGCCAGCTCACCGACGGGACTGTCCGGTGAGCAGTTCTTC; cdr3_aa: CASSPTGLSGEQFF
j_call: TRBJ2-7; v_call: TRBV30; clone_size: .; d_call: .; cdr3_nt: TGTGCCTGGAGTGAGGCGGGTAGCGTCCGACCCCAATACGAGCAGTACTTC; cdr3_aa: CAWSEAGSVRPQYEQYF
j_call: TRBJ2-3; v_call: TRBV24-1; clone_size: .; d_call: .; cdr3_nt: TGTGCCACCAGTGATTTGAGGGTAGATACGCAGTATTTT; cdr3_aa: CATSDLRVDTQYF
j_call: TRBJ1-2; v_call: TRBV28; clone_size: once; d_call: .; cdr3_nt: TGTGCCAGCACCACAGATCGGGCAGCCATTTCCCTTAACTATGGCTACACCTTC; cdr3_aa: CASTTDRAAISLNYGYTF
j_call: TRBJ1-5; v_call: TRBV19; clone_size: .; d_call: .; cdr3_nt: TGTGCCAGTATTGAGACCGACGGATTTACCTTCAATCAGCCCCAGCATTTT; cdr3_aa: CASIETDGFTFNQPQHF
j_call: TRBJ2-7; v_call: TRBV28; clone_size: .; d_call: .; cdr3_nt: TGTGCCAGCAGTCCTACAGGGTCCGAGCAGTACTTC; cdr3_aa: CASSPTGSEQYF
j_call: TRBJ2-1; v_call: TRBV28; clone_size: .; d_call: TRBD2; cdr3_nt: TGTGCCAGCAGGGCGGGGGGGAACAATGAGCAGTTCTTC; cdr3_aa: CASRAGGNNEQFF
j_call: TRBJ1-5; v_call: TRBV18; clone_size: .; d_call: TRBD1; cdr3_nt: TGTGCCAGCTCACCAGGACAGGGGTATCAGCCCCAGCATTTT; cdr3_aa: CASSPGQGYQPQHF
j_call: TRBJ1-1; v_call: TRBV11-2; clone_size: .; d_call: .; cdr3_nt: TGTGCCAGCAGCTTAGCCAGGCAGAACACTGAAGCTTTCTTT; cdr3_aa: CASSLARQNTEAFF
j_call: TRBJ1-2; v_call: TRBV4-3; clone_size: .; d_call: .; cdr3_nt: TGCGCCAGCAGCCAAGTAGGCGGTGAGCCCTATGGCTACACCTTC; cdr3_aa: CASSQVGGEPYGYTF
j_call: TRBJ2-7; v_call: TRBV10-2; clone_size: .; d_call: .; cdr3_nt: TGCGCCAGCAGTGATAAGGGGCCGAGCTCCTACGAGCAGTACTTC; cdr3_aa: CASSDKGPSSYEQYF
j_call: TRBJ2-1; v_call: TRBV5-4; clone_size: .; d_call: .; cdr3_nt: TGTGCCAGCAGCTTGGGGGGACCGTCGAATGAGCAGTTCTTC; cdr3_aa: CASSLGGPSNEQFF
j_call: TRBJ1-1; v_call: TRBV28; clone_size: .; d_call: .; cdr3_nt: TGTGCCAGCACCCTGGGGGTGAACACTGAAGCTTTCTTT; cdr3_aa: CASTLGVNTEAFF
j_call: TRBJ2-7; v_call: TRBV30; clone_size: .; d_call: TRBD1; cdr3_nt: TGTGCCTGGAAAGGGACAGGGGTCTACGAGCAGTACTTC; cdr3_aa: CAWKGTGVYEQYF
j_call: TRBJ2-1; v_call: TRBV15; clone_size: once; d_call: .; cdr3_nt: TGTGCCACCAGCAGAGACCCTCTATATGAGCAGTTCTTC; cdr3_aa: CATSRDPLYEQFF
j_call: TRBJ2-7; v_call: TRBV28; clone_size: .; d_call: .; cdr3_nt: TGTGCCAGCAGTTGGGGAGTTAGGGAGCAGTACTTC; cdr3_aa: CASSWGVREQYF
j_call: TRBJ2-7; v_call: TRBV29-1; clone_size: .; d_call: TRBD1; cdr3_nt: TGCAGCGTTTGGACAGGGGGCCTCGGCGAGCAGTACTTC; cdr3_aa: CSVWTGGLGEQYF
j_call: TRBJ1-5; v_call: TRBV7-5; clone_size: .; d_call: .; cdr3_nt: TGTGCCAGAAGCTTAGCCGGGAATGGGAGCAATCAGCCCCAGCATTTT; cdr3_aa: CARSLAGNGSNQPQHF
j_call: TRBJ1-1; v_call: TRBV19; clone_size: .; d_call: .; cdr3_nt: TGTGCCACCGAGGGGATGAACACTGAAGCTTTCTTT; cdr3_aa: CATEGMNTEAFF
j_call: TRBJ1-1; v_call: TRBV28; clone_size: .; d_call: .; cdr3_nt: TGTGCCAGCAGTCCCACGGTAGCGGGGAACACTGAAGCTTTCTTT; cdr3_aa: CASSPTVAGNTEAFF
j_call: TRBJ2-7; v_call: TRBV19; clone_size: .; d_call: TRBD2; cdr3_nt: TGTGCCAGTAGTAGACTAGCGGGGGACCTCCGCGAGCAGTACTTC; cdr3_aa: CASSRLAGDLREQYF
j_call: TRBJ1-1; v_call: TRBV4-2; clone_size: few; d_call: TRBD1; cdr3_nt: TGTGCCAGCAGCCCGGGGATAATGGACAGGGCGAGCACTGAAGCTTTCTTT; cdr3_aa: CASSPGIMDRASTEAFF
j_call: TRBJ1-2; v_call: TRBV28; clone_size: .; d_call: TRBD1; cdr3_nt: TGTGCCAGCAGACCTCCACCGGGACAGGGGTCAGATAACTATGGCTACACCTTC; cdr3_aa: CASRPPPGQGSDNYGYTF
j_call: TRBJ2-1; v_call: TRBV9; clone_size: .; d_call: .; cdr3_nt: TGTGCCAGCAGCGTAGCCTGGATGGGTACCCCTAATGAGCAGTTCTTC; cdr3_aa: CASSVAWMGTPNEQFF